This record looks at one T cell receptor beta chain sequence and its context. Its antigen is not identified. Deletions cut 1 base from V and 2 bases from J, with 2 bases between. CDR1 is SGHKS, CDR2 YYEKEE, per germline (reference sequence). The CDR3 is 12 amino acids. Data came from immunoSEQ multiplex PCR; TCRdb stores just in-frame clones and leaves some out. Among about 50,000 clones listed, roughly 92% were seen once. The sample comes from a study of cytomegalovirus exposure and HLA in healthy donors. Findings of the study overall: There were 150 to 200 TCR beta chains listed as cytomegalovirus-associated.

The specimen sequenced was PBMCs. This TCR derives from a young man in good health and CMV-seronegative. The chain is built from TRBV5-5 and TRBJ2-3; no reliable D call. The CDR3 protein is CASSLYTDTQYF. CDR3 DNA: TGTGCCAGCAGCTTGTACACAGATACGCAGTATTTT.